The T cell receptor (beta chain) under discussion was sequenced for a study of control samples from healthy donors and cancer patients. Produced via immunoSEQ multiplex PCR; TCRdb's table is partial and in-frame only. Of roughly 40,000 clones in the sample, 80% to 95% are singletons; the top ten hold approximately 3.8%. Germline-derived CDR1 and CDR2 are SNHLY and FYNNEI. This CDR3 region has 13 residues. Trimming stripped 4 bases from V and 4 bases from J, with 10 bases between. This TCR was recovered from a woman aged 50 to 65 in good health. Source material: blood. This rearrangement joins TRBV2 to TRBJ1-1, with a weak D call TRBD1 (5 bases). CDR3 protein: CASSVLGATEAFF. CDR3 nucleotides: TGTGCCAGCAGTGTCTTAGGGGCCACTGAAGCTTTCTTT.